This entry lists 18 T cell receptor beta chains sequenced from one sample in a study of T cells in Graves' hyperthyroidism and ophthalmopathy. Researchers amplified the TCR beta CDR3 regions from RNA transcripts. An initial round of RT-PCR targeting the TCR CDR3 relied on the HTBI primer set. TCRdb independently ran MiXCR on the multiplex PCR reads; one entry per CDR3 protein. The repertoire consists of a few hundred thousand distinct CDR3 sequences, with roughly 12% occurring once and the leading ten covering under 25%. The sequenced material came from blood. Receptor source: a man aged 25 to 45 with Graves' hyperthyroidism that later progressed to Graves' ophthalmopathy.

Only a few counts were recorded for this clonotype. This chain links TRBV9 with TRBJ1-3; TRBD1 matches 7 bases. CDR1 and CDR2 (germline): SGDLS, YYNGEE. This CDR3 has 17 amino acids. V was pared by 4 bases and J by 1 base, with 11 bases of the junction left unmatched. The CDR3, as DNA: TGTGCCAGCAGCCCCGGGGTAGGGGGCAATTCTGGAAACACCATATATTTT. It codes for CASSPGVGGNSGNTIYF.

This clonotype has a handful of counts. The chain joins TRBV20-1 to TRBJ2-2, with D unresolved. CDR3 length equals 14 residues. From germline, CDR1 is DFQATT and CDR2 SNEGSKA (reference sequence). Deletions cut 3 bases from V and 2 bases from J, with 10 bases between. The CDR3 loop reads CSARTSGNTGELFF. The CDR3 bases are TGCAGTGCTAGGACGTCAGGAAACACCGGGGAGCTGTTTTTT.

This clonotype occurred many times. The chain links TRBV11-3 to TRBJ2-5; 10 nucleotides line up with TRBD1. The CDR3 length is 14 residues. V shed 6 bases, J shed 5 bases, and the junction held 6 bases outside the gene matches. Germline V CDR1 and CDR2: SGHNT, YENEEA. CDR3 in amino acids: CASSSGQGYETQYF. CDR3 sequence (DNA): TGTGCCAGCAGTTCGGGACAGGGGTACGAGACCCAGTACTTC.

This chain connects TRBV18 to TRBJ2-2; D tentatively reads TRBD1 or TRBD2 (5 bases each). The CDR3 is made up of 15 amino acids. Trimming stripped 2 bases from V and 6 bases from J, with 13 bases between. The germline gives CDR1 KGHSH, CDR2 LQKENI. The CDR3 region has the DNA TGTGCCAGCTCACCAGAGGCCCGGGGACCCGGGGAGCTGTTTTTT. Translation: CASSPEARGPGELFF.

This clonotype was observed many times. The V call is TRBV10-2, the J call TRBJ2-1, with TRBD1 matching over 7 bases. The CDR3 has 14 amino acids. J lost 5 bases, V lost 10 bases, and 11 bases had no gene match. The germline gives CDR1 WSHSY, CDR2 SAAADI. The CDR3: CATVDRDPHNEQFF. CDR3 nucleotides: TGCGCCACCGTTGACAGGGACCCTCACAATGAGCAGTTCTTC.

The sample holds a few counts of this clonotype. The chain has TRBV12-5 and TRBJ1-3; perhaps TRBD1 as D (5 bases). The CDR3 has 15 amino acids. Trimming took 3 bases from V and 5 from J, leaving 14 bases between them. Per the germline V gene, CDR1 is LGHNT and CDR2 is FRNRAP. The CDR3 coding sequence is TGTGCTAGTGGTTTTGGAGGGGCGGCCAGAAACACCATATATTTT. Its translation is CASGFGGAARNTIYF.

Only a few counts were recorded for this clonotype. This sequence joins TRBV5-8 and TRBJ2-7, with 9 bases aligning to TRBD2. Germline CDR1 reads SGHTS; CDR2 reads YDEGEE. Trimming at V came to 4 bases and at J to 5 bases, leaving 13 bases not matched to a gene. There are 16 residues in the CDR3. DNA of the CDR3: TGTGCCAGCAGCACGCCGGTGCTAGCGGGGCCAAACGAGCAGTACTTC. Encoded protein: CASSTPVLAGPNEQYF. The full variable domain, its missing parts supplied by reference TRBV5-8 and TRBJ2-7, is EAGVTQSPTHLIKTRGQQATLRCSPISGHTSVYWYQQALGLGLQFLLWYDEGEERNRGNFPPRFSGRQFPNYSSELNVNALELEDSALYLCASSTPVLAGPNEQYFGPGTRLTVT.

As for this clonotype: This may come from a read error, since a much larger clone is one base off. The V gene is TRBV20-1, the J gene TRBJ2-1, with 11 bases aligning to TRBD1. In germline, CDR1 is DFQATT, CDR2 SNEGSKA (reference sequence). The CDR3 length is 16 residues. This CDR3 reads CSARDTGQGAGNKQFF. CDR3 in DNA: TGCAGTGCTAGAGATACTGGACAGGGGGCGGGCAATAAGCAGTTCTTC.

V is TRBV4-1 and J is TRBJ2-7, with 15 bases aligning to TRBD2. The trim removed 1 base at V and 0 bases at J, leaving 7 bases unmatched. Germline assignment: CDR1 MGHRA and CDR2 YSYEKL. This CDR3 spans 19 amino acids. CDR3 sequence reads: CASSQVEGLAGGSSYEQYF. CDR3 nucleotides: TGCGCCAGCAGCCAAGTGGAGGGACTAGCGGGGGGAAGCTCCTACGAGCAGTACTTC.

This clonotype came up a few times. The V call is TRBV4-1, the J call TRBJ2-2, with D hard to call. Trimming left V 3 bases short and J 6 bases short, with 11 bases between. In germline, CDR1 is MGHRA, CDR2 YSYEKL. This CDR3 region has 14 residues. CDR3 DNA: TGCGCCAGCAGCCATCGACATGCTCCCGGGGAGCTGTTTTTT. Protein: CASSHRHAPGELFF.

This clonotype was seen many times. The V call is TRBV6-1, the J call TRBJ2-7; D call uncertain. Germline V gene sequence: CDR1 MNHNS, CDR2 SASEGT. The CDR3 consists of 12 residues. The V and J ends lost 3 bases and 5 bases respectively, with 8 bases between them. The CDR3 DNA is TGTGCCAGCAGTGATCCCCTTGACGAGCAGTACTTC. The encoded protein is CASSDPLDEQYF.

There are many counts of this clonotype. This chain connects TRBV15 to TRBJ1-5; 9 nucleotides line up with TRBD1. Per germline, CDR1 LNHNV and CDR2 YYDKDF (reference sequence). The CDR3 has 15 residues. With 2 bases clipped from V and 5 bases from J, the junction kept 4 bases outside the gene matches. The CDR3 reads CATSRYRTGDQPQHF. CDR3 nucleotide sequence: TGTGCCACCAGCAGATACAGGACAGGGGATCAGCCCCAGCATTTT.

The chain recombines TRBV12-3 or TRBV12-4 with TRBJ2-5, with a tentative D call TRBD2 (7 bases). The germline V and J ends were trimmed by 10 bases and 2 bases, with 23 bases remaining between them. This CDR3 contains 16 residues. The CDR3 region has the DNA TGTGCCATCAGCGGTGAGGGGGGGGCGGGTCAAGAGACCCAGTACTTC. Amino acid sequence: CAISGEGGAGQETQYF.

This clonotype was seen many times. The chain combines TRBV7-9 with TRBJ2-7; D is unresolved. The V gene lost 10 bases and the J gene lost 0 bases, with 13 bases spanning the gap. The germline V gene has CDR1 SEHNR and CDR2 FQNEAQ (reference sequence). The CDR3 sequence is 13 residues long. CDR3 in amino acids: CAIEIGPSYEQYF. The DNA of the CDR3 is TGTGCCATCGAAATCGGCCCCTCCTACGAGCAGTACTTC.

The J gene is TRBJ1-2, the V gene TRBV24-1, with D maybe TRBD1 (5 bases). The CDR3 totals 16 residues. Germline CDR1 KGHDR, CDR2 SFDVKD. The ends were cut back, 4 bases at V and 5 bases at J, with 19 bases in the middle. The CDR3 loop is CATSESGPSRSYGYTF. The DNA for the CDR3 is TGTGCCACCAGTGAGTCGGGACCGAGTAGGTCTTATGGCTACACCTTC.

This clonotype has only a few counts. The gene calls are TRBV7-9 and TRBJ2-1; 7 bases match TRBD1. J gave up 2 bases and V 2 bases, and 3 bases lay outside the gene matches. Germline V gene data show CDR1 as SEHNR and CDR2 as FQNEAQ (reference sequence). The CDR3 runs 15 residues. CDR3 in DNA: TGTGCCAGCAGCTTAACTGGGACAGCCTACAATGAGCAGTTCTTC. Encoded protein: CASSLTGTAYNEQFF. Combining the CDR3 with reference TRBV7-9 and TRBJ2-1 gives the whole variable domain DTGVSQNPRHKITKRGQNVTFRCDPISEHNRLYWYRQTLGQGPEFLTYFQNEAQLEKSRLLSDRFSAERPKGSFSTLEIQRTEQGDSAMYLCASSLTGTAYNEQFFGPGTRLTVL.

This clonotype has ten or more counts. V is TRBV28 and J is TRBJ2-5; 9 bases agree with TRBD2. This CDR3 contains 16 residues. The trim removed 5 bases at V and 4 bases at J, leaving 11 bases unmatched. CDR1 is MDHEN and CDR2 is SYDVKM in the germline V gene. The CDR3 loop is CASSPARRGGSETQYF. The CDR3 DNA reads TGTGCCAGCAGTCCTGCGCGGCGGGGGGGCTCAGAGACCCAGTACTTC.

At least ten counts were recorded for this clonotype. This rearrangement joins TRBV28 to TRBJ1-2; no reliable D call. The V and J ends lost 1 base and 4 bases respectively, with 19 bases between them. Per the germline V gene, CDR1 is MDHEN and CDR2 is SYDVKM. There are 17 residues in the CDR3. The CDR3 coding sequence is TGTGCCAGCAGTTTATACCCCACTCGACGGAAGAGCTATGGCTACACCTTC. Translated, it gives CASSLYPTRRKSYGYTF.